The 24 T cell receptor beta chains in this list originate from one sample, sequenced in a study of molecular identifiers for immune sequencing clone quantification. MiXCR, applied by TCRdb to the PCR reads, yields one record per CDR3 protein. The data show approximately 630,000 distinct CDR3 sequences, with approximately 24% seen just once and around 0.78% held by the top ten. The sequenced material came from naive CD8+ T cells from blood, with Jurkat cell RNA spiked in. Subset meaning: FACS-sorted CD8+CD4-CCR7+CD45RA+ naive T cells. The receptors stem from a human donor in good health. Some libraries in this study had Jurkat cell RNA spiked in.

Points on this clonotype: This may be a read error: a much more frequent sequence differs by one nucleotide. The rearrangement joins TRBV21-1 to TRBJ2-7; the table's D gene call, TRBD1, was not cross checked with the DNA. TRBV21-1 represents a pseudogene. The CDR3 totals 17 residues. The chain's CDR3 is CASSPPGTGWLGGEQYF. The CDR3 DNA reads as TGTGCCAGCAGCCCACCGGGGACAGGGTGGCTTGGAGGTGAGCAGTACTTC.

On this clonotype: A read error may account for a junction end that differs from germline. The rearrangement joins TRBV15 to TRBJ1-5; D unresolved. This CDR3 spans 13 amino acids. The germline gives CDR1 LNHNV, CDR2 YYDKDF (reference sequence). The CDR3 DNA follows: TGTGCCACCAGCGGAGATTCAAATCAGCCCCAGCATTTT. It translates to CATSGDSNQPQHF.

The V gene is TRBV20-1, the J gene TRBJ2-7; D may be TRBD2 (6 bases). The CDR3 runs 15 residues. Looked up from germline, CDR1 is DFQATT and CDR2 is SNEGSKA (reference sequence). The ends were cut back, 3 bases at V and 6 bases at J, with 21 bases in the middle. The CDR3 sequence is CSARDGGSPGAEQYF. As DNA, the CDR3 is TGCAGTGCTAGGGATGGGGGGAGCCCCGGGGCCGAGCAGTACTTC.

This clonotype was counted ten times or more. The rearrangement links TRBV19 to TRBJ1-5; D is unclear. The CDR3 extends over 15 amino acids. V was shortened by 3 bases and J by 0 bases, with 9 bases between the two germline ends. Germline CDR1 and CDR2: LNHDA and SQIVND (reference sequence). CDR3 DNA: TGTGCCAGTAGTATCACAGATTATAGCAATCAGCCCCAGCATTTT. It translates to CASSITDYSNQPQHF.

This chain connects TRBV19 to TRBJ1-6; a weak D match, TRBD1 (5 bases). V was pared by 6 bases and J by 9 bases, with 15 bases between. This CDR3 region has 14 residues. Germline CDR1 LNHDA, CDR2 SQIVND (reference sequence). CDR3 in amino acids: CASRAGTISSPLHF. CDR3 nucleotide sequence: TGTGCCAGTAGGGCCGGGACGATCTCTTCACCCCTCCACTTT.

Regarding this clonotype: This clone may be a read error of a much larger clone one base away. The chain carries TRBV29-1 and TRBJ1-3; D not resolved. CDR3 size: 13 residues. V was pared by 7 bases and J by 3 bases, with 13 bases between. Germline CDR1 and CDR2: SQVTM and ANQGSEA. This chain's CDR3 is CSAVAGIGNTIYF. The CDR3 DNA reads as TGCAGCGCCGTGGCGGGGATTGGAAACACCATATATTTT.

Note on this clonotype: A read error may be the cause here, since a much bigger clone is one base away. The chain couples TRBV4-3 to TRBJ2-3; D is uncertain. There are 14 residues in the CDR3. Looked up from germline, CDR1 is LGHNA and CDR2 is YSLEER. V dropped 1 base and J dropped 0 bases, with 5 bases sitting between them. The CDR3 here is CASSQGLSTDTQYF. The CDR3 nucleotides are TGCGCCAGCAGCCAAGGCCTTAGCACAGATACGCAGTATTTT.

Concerning this clonotype itself: Since a much larger clone is just one base distant, this may be a read error. V usage is TRBV28 and J usage is TRBJ2-5; tentative D call: TRBD1 (6 bases). CDR3 length: 16 residues. In germline, CDR1 is MDHEN, CDR2 SYDVKM. CDR3 loop: CASSLLGQGPQETRYF. The CDR3 coding sequence is TGTGCCAGCAGTTTATTAGGCCAGGGGCCTCAAGAGACCCGGTACTTC.

There are a few counts of this clonotype. The gene calls are TRBV7-9 and TRBJ2-1; D gene unclear. Trimming shortened V by 2 bases and J by 14 bases, and 13 bases separated the two germline ends. The CDR3 has 12 amino acids. CDR1 is SEHNR, CDR2 FQNEAQ, per germline (reference sequence). As DNA, the CDR3 is TGTGCCAGCAGCTTAAGTCGGCCACGGGAGTTCTTC. This codes for CASSLSRPREFF.

This clonotype showed up just once. One end of the junction varies from germline; a read error may be responsible. The chain couples TRBV4-2 to TRBJ2-7; 9 nucleotides match TRBD2. CDR1 LGHNA and CDR2 YNFKEQ come from the germline V gene. The CDR3 totals 16 residues. CDR3 loop: CASSQETSGLSHEQYF. As DNA, the CDR3 is TGTGCCAGCAGCCAGGAAACTAGCGGGCTCTCCCACGAGCAGTACTTC.

This clonotype was seen at least ten times. The chain uses TRBV4-2 and TRBJ2-7; D not certain. CDR3 length equals 15 residues. Trimming removed 0 bases from V and 3 bases from J, with 12 bases in between. CDR1 is LGHNA and CDR2 is YNFKEQ in the germline V gene. CDR3 DNA sequence: TGTGCCAGCAGCCAAGATCTAGGGCTACTCTACGAGCAGTACTTC. This translates into CASSQDLGLLYEQYF.

This clonotype was detected many times. The CDR3 region is CSAREGGAWSSYEQYF. CDR3 DNA: TGCAGTGCTAGAGAAGGGGGGGCATGGAGCTCCTACGAGCAGTACTTC. V usage is TRBV20-1 and J usage is TRBJ2-7; TRBD2 is a possible D gene (7 bases). V was trimmed by 0 bases and J by 0 bases, leaving 15 bases between them. CDR1 is DFQATT and CDR2 is SNEGSKA in the germline V gene (reference sequence). This CDR3 is 16 amino acids long.

V gene TRBV29-1 combines with J gene TRBJ2-7; 7 nucleotides match TRBD1. The germline V gene has CDR1 SQVTM and CDR2 ANQGSEA. V was clipped by 1 base and J by 3 bases; unmatched bases: 9. This CDR3 contains 15 residues. The CDR3 protein is CSVEVPGQTHYEQYF. The CDR3 region has the DNA TGCAGCGTTGAAGTCCCGGGACAGACCCACTACGAGCAGTACTTC.

This clonotype came up many times. The V gene is TRBV27, the J gene TRBJ2-6, with a possible D match to TRBD2 (6 bases). From germline, CDR1 is MNHEY and CDR2 SMNVEV (reference sequence). This CDR3 region has 17 residues. Trimming removed 2 bases from V and 0 bases from J, with 11 bases in between. CDR3 bases: TGTGCCAGCAGTTTAGGGGGGAGCTACTCTGGGGCCAACGTCCTGACTTTC. This gives the protein CASSLGGSYSGANVLTF.

This clonotype appeared many times. The chain employs TRBV29-1 and TRBJ2-2; D call uncertain. The germline V and J ends were trimmed by 0 bases and 2 bases, with 7 bases remaining between them. The CDR3 contains 14 residues. The germline V gene has CDR1 SQVTM and CDR2 ANQGSEA. The CDR3 protein is CSVEETVNTGELFF. CDR3 DNA: TGCAGCGTTGAAGAGACGGTTAACACCGGGGAGCTGTTTTTT.

The chain uses TRBV9 and TRBJ2-3; D unclear. The CDR3 spans 16 residues. Germline values: CDR1 SGDLS, CDR2 YYNGEE. Between the trimmed V and J ends, which lost 0 bases and 0 bases, there was a span of 11 bases. Written as DNA, the CDR3 is TGTGCCAGCAGCGTAGACGCGAGCCTCAGCACAGATACGCAGTATTTT. Translated: CASSVDASLSTDTQYF. The full variable domain, rest sourced from reference TRBV9 and TRBJ2-3, is DSGVTQTPKHLITATGQRVTLRCSPRSGDLSVYWYQQSLDQGLQFLIQYYNGEERAKGNILERFSAQQFPDLHSELNLSSLELGDSALYFCASSVDASLSTDTQYFGPGTRLTVL.

This clonotype was detected ten times or more. The J gene is TRBJ1-2, the V gene TRBV28; D gene uncertain. The CDR3 spans 13 residues. The V end was cut by 6 bases, the J end by 6 bases, with 14 bases between. CDR1 is MDHEN, CDR2 SYDVKM, per germline. CDR3 sequence (DNA): TGTGCCAGCAGACCATTTCCTAGCAATGGCTACACCTTC. It yields the protein CASRPFPSNGYTF.

The V gene is TRBV5-4, the J gene TRBJ2-2; the match to TRBD2 covers 11 bases. The V segment lost 0 bases and the J segment 12 bases; nucleotides outside the gene matches: 10. Germline-derived CDR1 and CDR2 are SGHNT and YYREEE (reference sequence). The CDR3 covers 16 residues. The chain's CDR3 is CASSLGLAGNTGQLFF. In nucleotides, the CDR3 is TGTGCCAGCAGCTTGGGACTAGCGGGGAACACAGGGCAGCTGTTTTTT. Looking up the rest from reference TRBV5-4 and TRBJ2-2 gives the full variable domain: ETGVTQSPTHLIKTRGQQVTLRCSSQSGHNTVSWYQQALGQGPQFIFQYYREEENGRGNFPPRFSGLQFPNYSSELNVNALELDDSALYLCASSLGLAGNTGQLFFGEGSRLTVL.

A word on this clonotype: Just one base apart from a much larger clone, this may be a read error. This chain joins TRBV9 and TRBJ1-6, with D unclear. Germline CDR1 is SGDLS and CDR2 is YYNGEE. The CDR3 sequence is 13 residues long. CDR3 sequence: CASSVTGNSPPHF. The CDR3 DNA sequence: TGTGCCAGCAGCGTGACGGGGAATTCACCCCCCCACTTT.

Regarding this clonotype: A read error may be the cause here, since a much bigger clone is one base away. This chain joins TRBV5-1 and TRBJ2-7; TRBD1 aligns across 9 bases. Germline-derived CDR1 and CDR2 are SGHRS and YFSETQ. The junction had 8 bases not matched to a gene; V was cut back by 4 bases and J by 3 bases. The CDR3 loop spans 15 amino acids. The CDR3, as DNA: TGCGCCAGCAGCCCGAGCGGACAGGGGCACTACGAGCAGTACTTC. Protein: CASSPSGQGHYEQYF.

There are a few counts of this clonotype. The rearrangement links TRBV13 to TRBJ2-2; maybe TRBD2 (7 bases). CDR1 and CDR2 from the germline V gene are PRHDT and FYEKMQ (reference sequence). Trimming stripped 6 bases from V and 5 bases from J, with 19 bases between. This CDR3 has 16 amino acids. The CDR3 is CASSGGDSGVTGELFF. DNA for the CDR3: TGTGCCAGCAGTGGGGGCGACAGCGGGGTAACCGGGGAGCTGTTTTTT.

At least ten counts were recorded for this clonotype. The chain is built from TRBV4-1 and TRBJ1-5; D uncertain. Germline values: CDR1 MGHRA, CDR2 YSYEKL. V lost 1 base, J lost 2 bases, and 12 bases lay in between. The CDR3 length is 16 residues. This CDR3 is CASSQAEQLGNQPQHF. CDR3 nucleotide sequence: TGCGCCAGCAGCCAAGCAGAACAACTGGGCAATCAGCCCCAGCATTTT.

This clonotype has just a few counts. V usage is TRBV19 and J usage is TRBJ2-7; weak D call: TRBD1 (5 bases). The CDR3 is made up of 14 amino acids. The ends were cut back, 5 bases at V and 3 bases at J, with 14 bases in the middle. CDR1 and CDR2 from the germline V gene are LNHDA and SQIVND (reference sequence). CDR3 sequence reads: CASSPAGLLYEQYF. CDR3 nucleotide sequence: TGTGCCAGTAGTCCGGCAGGGCTTCTCTACGAGCAGTACTTC.

The rearrangement uses TRBV29-1 and TRBJ2-1, with a possible D match to TRBD2 (8 bases). Germline values: CDR1 SQVTM, CDR2 ANQGSEA. The CDR3 sequence is 17 residues long. Trimming took off 4 bases at V and 4 bases at J, with 23 bases between the two ends. The DNA for the CDR3 is TGCAGCGTTGCCAGGGGGTTTCGGGAGGGGGCATACAATGAGCAGTTCTTC. Translation: CSVARGFREGAYNEQFF.